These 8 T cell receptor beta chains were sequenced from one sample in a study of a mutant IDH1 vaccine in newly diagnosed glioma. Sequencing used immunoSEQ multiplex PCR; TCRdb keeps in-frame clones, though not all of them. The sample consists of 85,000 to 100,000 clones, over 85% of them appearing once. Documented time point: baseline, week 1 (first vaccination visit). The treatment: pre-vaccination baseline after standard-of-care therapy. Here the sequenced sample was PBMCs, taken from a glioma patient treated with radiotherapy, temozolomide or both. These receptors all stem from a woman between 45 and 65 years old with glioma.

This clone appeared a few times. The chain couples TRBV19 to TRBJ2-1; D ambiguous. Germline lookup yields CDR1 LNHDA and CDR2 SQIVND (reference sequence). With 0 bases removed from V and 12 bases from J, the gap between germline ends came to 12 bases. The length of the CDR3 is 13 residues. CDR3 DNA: TGTGCCAGTAGTATAGATAGGGCTTCCGGGCAGTTCTTC. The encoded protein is CASSIDRASGQFF.

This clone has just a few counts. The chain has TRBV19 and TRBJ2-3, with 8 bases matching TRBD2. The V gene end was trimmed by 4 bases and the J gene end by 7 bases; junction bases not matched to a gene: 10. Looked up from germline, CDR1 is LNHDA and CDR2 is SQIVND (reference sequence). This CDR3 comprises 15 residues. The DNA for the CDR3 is TGTGCCAGTAGTAAAGCGGGAGCGGCCCAGAATACGCAGTATTTT. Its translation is CASSKAGAAQNTQYF.

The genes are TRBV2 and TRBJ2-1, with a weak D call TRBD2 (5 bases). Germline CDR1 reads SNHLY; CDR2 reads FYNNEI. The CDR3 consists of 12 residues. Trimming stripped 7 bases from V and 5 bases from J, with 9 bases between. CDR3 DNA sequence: TGTGCCAGCACGAGGGAGAACAATGAGCAGTTCTTC. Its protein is CASTRENNEQFF.

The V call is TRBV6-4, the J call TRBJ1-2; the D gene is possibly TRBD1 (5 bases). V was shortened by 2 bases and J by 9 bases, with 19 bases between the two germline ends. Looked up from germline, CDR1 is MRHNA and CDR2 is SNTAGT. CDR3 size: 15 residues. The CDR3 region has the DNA TGTGCCAGCAGTGACCGGGCCGGGGGGGTCGGGAGCTACACCTTC. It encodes CASSDRAGGVGSYTF.

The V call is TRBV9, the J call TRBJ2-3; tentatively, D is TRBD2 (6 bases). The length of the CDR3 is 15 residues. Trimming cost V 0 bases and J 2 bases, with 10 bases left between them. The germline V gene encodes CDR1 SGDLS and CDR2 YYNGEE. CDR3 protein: CASSVAPSATDTQYF. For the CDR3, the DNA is TGTGCCAGCAGCGTAGCTCCTAGCGCCACAGATACGCAGTATTTT.

DNA for the CDR3: TGTGCCAGCAGTTCCTTAGCGGGAGGTGGGGGCGATACGCAGTATTTT. Amino acids: CASSSLAGGGGDTQYF. The chain couples TRBV28 to TRBJ2-3; 10 bases match TRBD2. The CDR3 spans 16 residues. Germline V gene lookup returns CDR1 MDHEN and CDR2 SYDVKM. The V segment lost 4 bases and the J segment 6 bases; nucleotides outside the gene matches: 10.

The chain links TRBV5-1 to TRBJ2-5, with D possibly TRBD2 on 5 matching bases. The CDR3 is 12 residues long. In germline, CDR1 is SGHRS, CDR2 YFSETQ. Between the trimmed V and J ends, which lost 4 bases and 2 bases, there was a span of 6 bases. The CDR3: CASSREQETQYF. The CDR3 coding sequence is TGCGCCAGCAGCCGGGAACAAGAGACCCAGTACTTC.

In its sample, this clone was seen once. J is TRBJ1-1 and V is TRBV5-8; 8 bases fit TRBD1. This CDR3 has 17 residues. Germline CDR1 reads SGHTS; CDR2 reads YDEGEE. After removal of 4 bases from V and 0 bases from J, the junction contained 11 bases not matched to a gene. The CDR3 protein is CASSVGFQGAMNTEAFF. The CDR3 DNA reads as TGTGCCAGCAGCGTTGGCTTTCAGGGGGCCATGAACACTGAAGCTTTCTTT.